These 9 T cell receptor beta chains came from one sample sequenced in a study of T-cell memory formation after mild COVID-19. TCRdb analysed the 5' RACE reads with MiXCR anew, one entry per CDR3 protein. The sample lists roughly 510,000 distinct CDR3 sequences; 17% were seen once. Input material: PBMCs or a T cell subset sorted from them (not recorded which). The receptors originated from an adult woman who had mild COVID-19 (a few samples of this study predate the infection). Cell type and time point are not known.

This clonotype has ten or more counts. The CDR3 loop is CASSQGDGVGGYTF. In DNA, the CDR3 is TGCGCCAGCAGCCAAGGTGACGGGGTAGGAGGCTACACCTTC. This chain connects TRBV4-1 to TRBJ1-2; D call uncertain. V was clipped by 1 base and J by 8 bases, with 14 bases between them. This CDR3 is 14 amino acids long. CDR1 is MGHRA and CDR2 is YSYEKL in the germline V gene.

The genes are TRBV11-3 and TRBJ2-1; unclear D gene. This CDR3 is 16 amino acids long. Germline V CDR1 and CDR2: SGHNT, YENEEA. V lost 0 bases and J lost 0, with 9 bases in between. The CDR3, as DNA: TGTGCCAGCAGCTTAGAGGGCGTGAGCTCCTACAATGAGCAGTTCTTC. Residues: CASSLEGVSSYNEQFF.

This chain connects TRBV6-1 to TRBJ2-5; possible D gene TRBD2, 5 bases. The V and J ends lost 2 bases and 4 bases respectively, with 11 bases between them. The CDR3 covers 14 residues. Looked up from germline, CDR1 is MNHNS and CDR2 is SASEGT. The CDR3 region has the DNA TGTGCCAGCAGTGAACCTACTAGAATAGAGACCCAGTACTTC. Its protein product is CASSEPTRIETQYF.

This clonotype was counted only a few times. This chain links TRBV27 with TRBJ2-3; no definite D call. Between the trimmed V and J ends, which lost 3 bases and 0 bases, there was a span of 10 bases. CDR1 MNHEY and CDR2 SMNVEV come from the germline V gene (reference sequence). This CDR3 has 15 residues. As DNA, the CDR3 is TGTGCCAGCAGTTTTCGATTCTCTAGCACAGATACGCAGTATTTT. Protein: CASSFRFSSTDTQYF.

In this sample, this clonotype turned up a few times. The V call is TRBV7-2, the J call TRBJ1-2; D not certain. Trimming took 2 bases from V and 7 from J, leaving 5 bases between them. The CDR3 consists of 11 residues. Germline V gene lookup returns CDR1 SGHTA and CDR2 FQGNSA. The CDR3: CASSLNLGYTF. Written as DNA, the CDR3 is TGTGCCAGCAGCTTAAACCTTGGCTACACCTTC.

The V and J genes are TRBV5-1 and TRBJ1-2; tentative D call: TRBD1 (5 bases). V was clipped by 0 bases and J by 4 bases, with 16 bases between them. Germline V gene sequence: CDR1 SGHRS, CDR2 YFSETQ. The CDR3 extends over 16 amino acids. CDR3 sequence (DNA): TGCGCCAGCAGCTTGGAAGGCCGTTGGGGGGGCTATGGCTACACCTTC. Its protein is CASSLEGRWGGYGYTF.

This clonotype has a handful of counts. The rearrangement uses TRBV15 and TRBJ1-1; the D is unclear. The germline V and J ends were trimmed by 5 bases and 1 base, with 14 bases remaining between them. This CDR3 is 15 amino acids long. CDR1 LNHNV and CDR2 YYDKDF come from the germline V gene (reference sequence). CDR3 nucleotide sequence: TGTGCCACCAGCCCTAACCCAGAGTGGAACACTGAAGCTTTCTTT. Amino acids: CATSPNPEWNTEAFF.

As concerns this clonotype: A much larger clone differs from this one at a single base, so this may be a read error. The chain has TRBV7-9 and TRBJ2-1, with D unclear. There are 12 residues in the CDR3. Germline values: CDR1 SEHNR, CDR2 FQNEAQ (reference sequence). Trimming pared 1 base from V and 10 bases from J, leaving 8 bases between. The CDR3, as DNA: TGTGCCAGCAGCTTAGACGTCGGAGAGCAGTTCTTC. It encodes CASSLDVGEQFF. The full variable domain, with the rest looked up from reference TRBV7-9 and TRBJ2-1, is DTGVSQNPRHKITKRGQNVTFRCDPISEHNRLYWYRQTLGQGPEFLTYFQNEAQLEKSRLLSDRFSAERPKGSFSTLEIQRTEQGDSAMYLCASSLDVGEQFFGPGTRLTVL.

The table lists this clonotype with many counts. The gene calls are TRBV5-5 and TRBJ2-1; TRBD2 aligns across 8 bases. The germline V gene encodes CDR1 SGHKS and CDR2 YYEKEE (reference sequence). V was clipped by 7 bases and J by 9 bases; unmatched bases: 9. The CDR3 contains 13 residues. The CDR3 DNA reads TGTGCCAGCGTCCCCCCGGGGGGGCCTGAGCAGTTCTTC. The encoded protein is CASVPPGGPEQFF. Full variable domain (missing parts from reference TRBV5-5 and TRBJ2-1): DAGVTQSPTHLIKTRGQQVTLRCSPISGHKSVSWYQQVLGQGPQFIFQYYEKEERGRGNFPDRFSARQFPNYSSELNVNALLLGDSALYLCASVPPGGPEQFFGPGTRLTVL.